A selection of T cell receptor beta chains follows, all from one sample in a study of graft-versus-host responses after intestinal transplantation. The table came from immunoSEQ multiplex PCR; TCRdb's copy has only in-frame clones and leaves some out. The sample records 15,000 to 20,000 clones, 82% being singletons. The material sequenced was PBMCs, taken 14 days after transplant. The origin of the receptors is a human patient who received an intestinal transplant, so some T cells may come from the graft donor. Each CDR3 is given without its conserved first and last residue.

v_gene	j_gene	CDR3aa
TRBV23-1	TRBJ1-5	ASSQRVSNQPQH
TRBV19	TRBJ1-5	ASTTGRPSVYSNQPQH
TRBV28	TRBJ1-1	ASSLGELTEAF
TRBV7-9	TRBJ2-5	ASSLGTGRKTQY
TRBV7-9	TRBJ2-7	ASSLSGRTYEQY
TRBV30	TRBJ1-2	AWRRVYYGELYGYT
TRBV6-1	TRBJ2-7	ASSGEWQGRYEQY
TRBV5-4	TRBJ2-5	ASSSLARQETQY
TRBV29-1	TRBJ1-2	SVEDGYT
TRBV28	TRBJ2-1	ASSLSLSSGDHNEQF
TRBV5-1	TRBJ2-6	ASSSGLSGANVLT
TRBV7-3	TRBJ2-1	ASSLTIATTNNEQF
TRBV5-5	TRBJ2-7	ASSLEQGLSYEQY
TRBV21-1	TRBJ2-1	ASSKAQTFGNNEQF